This record looks at one T cell receptor (beta chain) sequence and its context. This clone has a single count. Its recognized antigen is unknown. No base-level quality is on record; no much larger clone is a single base apart. The CDR3 regions of human TCRbeta chains were analyzed by immunosequencing. As for how the authors treated the data: Repertoire TCRs were checked for matches against a reference library of SARS-CoV-2-specific TCRs that had been generated using the MIRA antigen-specificity platform. Breadth was defined as the fraction of unique TCRs that were SARS-CoV-2-associated. Depth was defined as the fraction of total T cells that were SARS-CoV-2-associated. Each spike-specific TCR was assigned to its reactive spike region and to a CD4 or CD8 class using the MIRA data. Log10-transformed breadth and depth values were compared by one-way ANOVA with Sidak's multiple comparisons tests. Entries here come from immuneACCESS through TCRdb and include only in-frame sequences with V and J called. Some clones fail to appear in such tables; in the studies checked, an unresolved V gene covers under half of the shortfall, and the cause of the remainder is unknown. For V, J and clone size, that table is used; D and trimming come from the DNA. For this sample there are tens of thousands of clones; 75% to 90% appear just once. The ten biggest clones cover under 15% of the sample.

The data are from a study of T cell responses to AZD1222 COVID-19 vaccine (dated by TCRdb to about 2021). Notes on the research overall: Because spike-specific TCR depth and breadth did not differ between the two schedules, AZD1222 recipients who got a second dose at roughly 4 weeks were pooled with those who got a second dose at roughly 12 weeks. TCR sequencing covered roughly 230 trial participants: nearly 210 given two doses of AZD1222 and 26 given two doses of MenACWY control vaccine. Trial participants were enrolled by age into subgroups of 18-55, 56-69 and 70-plus years, and 148, 28 and 57 TCR-sequenced participants, respectively, were included in these subgroups.

The paper as a whole reports these results and caveats: Conclusions about previously exposed vaccinees were limited because only six or seven AZD1222 recipients were SARS-CoV-2 seropositive at baseline. Participants were mostly white British and included more females than males, and it was suggested by the authors that clonal diversity may have been underestimated. A significant rise in spike-specific TCR breadth and depth was observed after two AZD1222 doses relative to day 0 and relative to MenACWY recipients. Reportedly, almost half of the unique spike-specific TCRs recognized epitopes lying outside the regions that are mutated in the B.1.351 and B.1.1.7 variants. The vaccine-associated CD4 TCRs covered the entire spike protein, and the dominant responses fell in regions 160-218 and 743-854. No day 14 peak-response samples were available, so repertoires were characterized only after the peak T cell response. The 56-69-year group was small, and its depth increase did not reach significance, likely because of low power.

The sample's time point label, decoded: baseline before first vaccination. Vaccinee samples were obtained from the UK trials COV001 and COV002, which included a single-blind randomized controlled phase 2/3 trial of AZD1222 (ChAdOx1 nCoV-19) in healthy adults. For TCRbeta chain sequencing, PBMC samples were collected from trial participants at day 0 and at day 28 after the second dose. Sequenced here: peripheral blood, sampled on day 0 of AZD1222 vaccination. The receptor was derived from an adult in good health.

The CDR3 region has the sequence CASSPTGAHGYTF. The DNA sequence is TGTGCCAGCAGCCCCACAGGGGCCCATGGCTACACCTTC. Recombination linked TRBV5-8 to TRBJ1-2, and TRBD1 matches 7 of the central bases. The CDR3 covers 13 residues, taking in both the cysteine and the phenylalanine. Only the CDR3 part of the read is kept: 39 bases, read in frame from the first base. V has 4 bases trimmed and J has 6 bases trimmed; junction bases matching no gene number 6. Via the germline V gene, CDR1 is SGHTS and CDR2 YDEGEE.